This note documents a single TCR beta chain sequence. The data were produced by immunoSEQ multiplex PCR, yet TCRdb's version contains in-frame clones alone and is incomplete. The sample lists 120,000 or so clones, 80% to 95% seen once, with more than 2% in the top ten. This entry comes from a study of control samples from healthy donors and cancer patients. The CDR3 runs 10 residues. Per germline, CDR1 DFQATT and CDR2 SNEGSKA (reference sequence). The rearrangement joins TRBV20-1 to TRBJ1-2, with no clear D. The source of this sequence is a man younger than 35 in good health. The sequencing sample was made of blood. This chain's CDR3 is CGSYNYGYTF. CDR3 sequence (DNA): TGCGGGAGTTATAACTATGGCTACACCTTC.